The 17 T cell receptor beta chains below come from one sample, sequenced in a study of long-term antiretroviral therapy in people with HIV. Survey-level immunoSEQ v3.0 assays were run. The repertoire was sequenced with immunoSEQ multiplex PCR; TCRdb's copy has only in-frame clones and lacks some. The table has approximately 24,000 clones, almost 80% seen once. Sequences were derived from unsorted PBMCs, sampled 2.1 years after starting antiretroviral therapy. These receptors were taken from a man in his thirties or forties with HIV.

The chain couples TRBV9 to TRBJ2-7; D is undetermined. There are 14 residues in the CDR3. The V end lost 0 bases, the J end lost 1 base, and 8 bases lay between the germline ends. The V gene's germline CDR1 is SGDLS and CDR2 YYNGEE. The CDR3 region is CASSVAAKSYEQYF. CDR3 coding DNA: TGTGCCAGCAGCGTAGCGGCCAAATCCTACGAGCAGTACTTC.

This clone was recorded once. The chain links TRBV4-3 to TRBJ1-2; tentative D call: TRBD1 (5 bases). CDR3 length: 14 residues. V was shortened by 3 bases and J by 3 bases, with 11 bases between the two germline ends. Germline values: CDR1 LGHNA, CDR2 YSLEER. The CDR3 loop reads CASSQLGADYGYTF. The CDR3 nucleotides are TGCGCCAGCAGCCAGCTAGGGGCAGACTATGGCTACACCTTC.

The V gene is TRBV20-1, the J gene TRBJ1-5; 7 bases match TRBD1. The V gene's germline CDR1 is DFQATT and CDR2 SNEGSKA (reference sequence). With 4 bases clipped from V and 8 bases from J, the junction kept 2 bases outside the gene matches. The CDR3 is 11 residues long. The CDR3 DNA follows: TGCAGTGCTATAGGGACAGAGCCCCAGCATTTT. It yields the protein CSAIGTEPQHF.

The chain uses TRBV9 and TRBJ2-7, with TRBD1 matching 9 bases. The CDR3 is 15 amino acids. V was clipped by 0 bases and J by 3 bases; unmatched bases: 4. The germline gives CDR1 SGDLS, CDR2 YYNGEE. CDR3 protein: CASSVGSTGGYEQYF. The CDR3 bases are TGTGCCAGCAGCGTAGGATCGACAGGGGGCTACGAGCAGTACTTC.

This clone was recorded a few times. This chain connects TRBV15 to TRBJ2-2; D unclear. CDR1 and CDR2 (germline): LNHNV, YYDKDF (reference sequence). Trimming took 2 bases from V and 3 from J, leaving 4 bases between them. The CDR3 contains 13 residues. The DNA for the CDR3 is TGTGCCACCAGCAGACTATACACCGGGGAGCTGTTTTTT. This gives the protein CATSRLYTGELFF.

This clone was observed a handful of times. The chain recombines TRBV7-2 with TRBJ1-5, with D unresolved. Trimming pared 1 base from V and 3 bases from J, leaving 7 bases between. CDR1 is SGHTA and CDR2 is FQGNSA in the germline V gene. The CDR3 sequence is 14 residues long. The CDR3 DNA sequence: TGTGCCAGCAGCTTAGACGGTCCCAATCAGCCCCAGCATTTT. Amino acids: CASSLDGPNQPQHF.

This chain links TRBV5-4 with TRBJ2-7; D not certain. Germline V gene data show CDR1 as SGHNT and CDR2 as YYREEE (reference sequence). This CDR3 spans 12 amino acids. The ends were cut back, 2 bases at V and 0 bases at J, with 3 bases in the middle. CDR3 amino acids: CASSFLSYEQYF. In DNA, the CDR3 is TGTGCCAGCAGCTTCCTCTCCTACGAGCAGTACTTC.

This rearrangement joins TRBV30 to TRBJ2-7; TRBD1 aligns across 8 bases. J was trimmed by 7 bases and V by 0 bases; bases with no gene match: 8. Germline V gene sequence: CDR1 GTSNPN, CDR2 SVGIG (reference sequence). The CDR3 runs to 14 residues. For the CDR3, the DNA is TGTGCCTGGAGTGTATCCCTGGACAGGGTGGAGCAGTACTTC. Its translation: CAWSVSLDRVEQYF.

V usage is TRBV27 and J usage is TRBJ2-7; 10 nucleotides line up with TRBD1. Germline V lookup: CDR1 MNHEY, CDR2 SMNVEV (reference sequence). The V and J ends lost 6 bases and 3 bases, in that order; junction bases with no gene match: 5. This CDR3 has 14 residues. CDR3 sequence reads: CASSPGQGHYEQYF. CDR3 sequence (DNA): TGTGCCAGCAGCCCGGGACAGGGGCACTACGAGCAGTACTTC.

The rearrangement links TRBV7-9 to TRBJ2-1; weak D call: TRBD2 (5 bases). Germline V CDR1 and CDR2: SEHNR, FQNEAQ (reference sequence). Trimming left V 5 bases short and J 6 bases short, with 20 bases between. The CDR3 runs 16 residues. The CDR3 DNA reads TGTGCCAGCAGCCCTCGTCCGGACCTGAGGGTCAATGAGCAGTTCTTC. Protein product: CASSPRPDLRVNEQFF.

J is TRBJ1-2 and V is TRBV28; 12 bases map to TRBD1. The V segment lost 2 bases and the J segment 8 bases; nucleotides outside the gene matches: 3. The CDR3 spans 14 residues. Per the germline V gene, CDR1 is MDHEN and CDR2 is SYDVKM. The CDR3 region is CASSLAGTGGGYTF. The CDR3 DNA sequence: TGTGCCAGCAGTTTAGCCGGGACAGGGGGCGGCTACACCTTC.

CDR3 in DNA: TGTGCCAGCAGCTCGACAGGGGGAGGACGCACTGAAGCTTTCTTT. Its protein is CASSSTGGGRTEAFF. The chain combines TRBV28 with TRBJ1-1; TRBD1 agrees at 9 bases. CDR3 size: 15 residues. Germline CDR1 MDHEN, CDR2 SYDVKM. The J segment lost 4 bases and the V segment lost 6 bases, leaving 9 bases of the junction unmatched.

In DNA form, the CDR3 reads TGTGCCAGCAGCGTAGGATCCTCTTCCTGGGTGCAGTACTTC. Encoded protein: CASSVGSSSWVQYF. The V and J genes are TRBV9 and TRBJ2-7; D remains unclear. Deletions cut 0 bases from V and 9 bases from J, with 16 bases between. The CDR3 has 14 amino acids. The germline V gene has CDR1 SGDLS and CDR2 YYNGEE.

This clone was seen more than once but under ten times. The gene calls are TRBV19 and TRBJ1-1; no clear D. This CDR3 has 13 amino acids. Trimming cost V 5 bases and J 1 base, with 8 bases left between them. Germline V gives CDR1 LNHDA, CDR2 SQIVND (reference sequence). CDR3 DNA: TGTGCCAGTAGTCGGGAAGAGAACACTGAAGCTTTCTTT. It is translated as CASSREENTEAFF.

The rearrangement uses TRBV29-1 and TRBJ2-1, with 14 bases fitting TRBD2. From germline, CDR1 is SQVTM and CDR2 ANQGSEA. Unmatched junction bases numbered 11, after V lost 0 bases and J lost 7 bases. The CDR3 spans 18 residues. The CDR3 coding sequence is TGCAGCGTTGAAGATTCGACTAGCGGGAGGGCCATACGGAATGAGCAGTTCTTC. It translates to CSVEDSTSGRAIRNEQFF.

Comments on this clone: Other nucleotide sequences in the sample specify the same CDR3. V is TRBV30 and J is TRBJ2-7, with D maybe TRBD1 (6 bases). The CDR3 extends over 12 amino acids. CDR1 and CDR2 (germline): GTSNPN, SVGIG (reference sequence). V gave up 0 bases and J gave up 3 bases, with 6 bases separating them. The CDR3 DNA reads as TGTGCCTGGAGTGTAGGGGGCTACGAGCAGTACTTC. It translates to CAWSVGGYEQYF.

The V call is TRBV5-1, the J call TRBJ1-2; no clear D gene. The CDR3 runs 14 residues. From germline, CDR1 is SGHRS and CDR2 YFSETQ. The germline V and J ends were trimmed by 0 bases and 8 bases, with 14 bases remaining between them. CDR3 residues: CASSLAGPTGGYTF. For the CDR3, the DNA is TGCGCCAGCAGCTTGGCTGGACCCACGGGGGGCTACACCTTC.